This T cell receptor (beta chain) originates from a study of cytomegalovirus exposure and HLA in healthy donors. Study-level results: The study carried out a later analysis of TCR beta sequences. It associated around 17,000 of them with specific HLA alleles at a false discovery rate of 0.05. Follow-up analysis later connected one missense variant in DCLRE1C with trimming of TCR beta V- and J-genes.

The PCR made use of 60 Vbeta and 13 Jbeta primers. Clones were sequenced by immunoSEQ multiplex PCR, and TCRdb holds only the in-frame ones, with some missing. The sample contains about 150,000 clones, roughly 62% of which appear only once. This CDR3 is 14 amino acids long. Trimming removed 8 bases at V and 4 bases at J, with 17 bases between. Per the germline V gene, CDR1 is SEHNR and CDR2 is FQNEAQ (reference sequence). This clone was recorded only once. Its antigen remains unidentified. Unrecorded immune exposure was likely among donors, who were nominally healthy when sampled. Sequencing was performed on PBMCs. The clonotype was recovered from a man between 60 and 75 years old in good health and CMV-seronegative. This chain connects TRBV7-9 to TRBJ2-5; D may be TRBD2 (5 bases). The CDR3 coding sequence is TGTGCCAGCGACACTACTAGGTGGGGAGAGACCCAGTACTTC. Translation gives CASDTTRWGETQYF.